This T cell receptor (beta chain) appears in the sequencing data of a study of cytomegalovirus exposure and HLA in healthy donors (dated by TCRdb to 2017 to 2019). As for the study more broadly: In an earlier analysis of several hundred of the donors, under 300 Gb of sequence data and 120 million or so unique TCR beta sequences from about 190 million T cells were reported. On average, around 240,000 unique TCR beta nucleotide sequences were sequenced per donor among several hundred genotyped donors of the cohort, with roughly 18% of those sequences being non-productive. A few DR-DQ haplotypes were treated as single units for association and clustering because of strong linkage in the cohort. The study used immunosequencing to profile the T cell repertoires of about 670 subjects and linked those repertoires to cytomegalovirus serostatus. All discovery cohort repertoires had been generated on a single sequencing platform. High-throughput TCR immunosequencing, statistical association of individual TCRs with disease status, and machine learning were combined to predict cytomegalovirus infection status. To decide whether each TCR beta V gene segment behaved as functional or pseudogenic, an earlier analysis of some 600 of the donors relied on high-throughput TCR beta sequencing. The genetic ancestry cluster associated with self-reported Caucasian donors included about four fifths of the roughly 400 genotyped donors. HLA typing included class I and class II loci at four-digit resolution. The number of donors typed differed by locus, with roughly 620-630 for A, B, C, DRB1 and DQB1, approximately 500 for DQA1, some 570 for DPA1, and around 450 for DPB1. The aim of the study was to test whether cataloging public T cell receptors could identify signatures of past pathogen exposure. Besides the first cohort of hundreds of subjects, a separate validation cohort made up of 120 or so different subjects was used. A later genetic analysis took genome-wide SNP genotypes for about 65% of the 666 donors and used that subset as a discovery cohort. An early release covering 550 to 650 HLA-typed donors comprised about 300 gigabases of sequencing data and about 90 million unique TCR sequences. Rather than drawing on any new phenotypic data, the later analysis identified candidate immune exposures from TCR beta sequences and the way those sequences occurred across donors. In a later analysis, previously published TCR beta repertoires from 550 to 750 donors were re-analyzed and high-resolution HLA genotyping was added so that TCR occurrence patterns could be studied. Donor age, sex, ethnicity and CMV serostatus were compiled alongside the repertoire data.

General study outcomes and caveats: Most TCR sequences were observed very rarely across donors, whereas some public TCRs were present in many individuals. According to a later genetic analysis, donors in an Asian-associated ancestry cluster had fewer N-insertions in productive TCRs than the approximately 710-donor mean. An earlier analysis of some 560 of the donors showed that most TCR beta V segments appeared in productive rearrangements either about 87% or about 30% of the time, which broadly matched IMGT annotations. Correlated functional status among segregating V segments might reflect linkage disequilibrium, but an unknown experimental factor could not be ruled out. A later analysis found that HLA-associated TCR beta chains were more clonally expanded and had lower generation probabilities than equally common non-associated chains. Because HLA typing was missing for some donors at each locus, association tests included only the typed subset. A later analysis found that TCR association rates varied across HLA loci, with DRB1 alleles showing the most associated TCRs and HLA-C alleles the fewest. A few of the identified cytomegalovirus-associated TCR beta chains were confirmed in vitro to be specific for cytomegalovirus antigens. A further reported finding was that TCR beta sequences accurately predicted the HLA-A and HLA-B alleles for most subjects in the first cohort. The 87-base-pair reads could not distinguish some IMGT-functional V segments, including TRBV6-2 and TRBV6-3, so those segments were excluded. Because counts were too low, roughly 18 rarely observed V segments, including chromosome 9 orphons, were left out of the earlier analysis of about 620 of the donors. A cluster of highly shared sequence variants was judged likely to represent a technical artifact of the sequencing pipeline. The cohort was sequenced for TCR beta chains only, and without alpha or paired-chain data the features that could be detected were limited. According to the authors, the approach could potentially be generalized to other disease states and immunological phenotypes. According to a later analysis, most CMV-associated TCR beta chains appeared to be HLA-restricted, and the HLA associations seemed to be driven largely by CMV exposure. A later genetic analysis associated a missense DCLRE1C variant with V-gene and J-gene trimming of TCR beta chains, and an independent cohort replicated the association. The study listed over 150 TCR beta chains as associated with cytomegalovirus. Immune exposure information for the cohort was limited to CMV serostatus. Strong co-occurrence of HLA alleles, especially DR and DQ, made assigning TCR associations to individual alleles difficult. In a later analysis, around 17,000 TCR beta sequences were associated with specific HLA alleles at a false discovery rate of 0.05. Several of the top co-occurrence clusters appeared to be linked to parvovirus B19, influenza, CMV and Epstein-Barr virus, according to a later analysis. The classifier was reported to diagnose cytomegalovirus status with high specificity and sensitivity in both the original and validation cohorts. The presence/absence analyses assumed that sequencing depth was roughly uniform across donors, and that assumption may not be true.

Points on this clone: The target of this receptor is not known. Per-base quality was not reported, and no clone a single base away is much larger than it.

The cohort consisted of some 730 healthy bone marrow donors. At the time of sampling, every cohort member was nominally healthy, though immune exposures that went unrecorded were likely present. The donor was CMV seronegative and belonged to the group of 352 seronegative cohort members. A peripheral blood sample was collected from each donor, and TCR beta sequencing was performed on peripheral blood mononuclear cells. Genomic DNA was extracted from the blood cell samples with the Qiagen DNeasy Blood Extraction Kit. For this chain, trimming is 6 bases at the V end and 5 bases at the J end, and the number of junction bases without a gene match is 7. The CDR3 holds 13 amino acids from the cysteine to the phenylalanine. Only the CDR3 part of the read is kept: 39 bases, read in frame from the first base. Reading the germline V gene (reference sequence) gives CDR1 SGHNT and CDR2 YYREEE. The receptor library was made with the immunoSEQ multiplex PCR assay. The multiplex PCR relied on a mix of 60 forward primers for TCR Vbeta segments and 13 reverse primers for TCR Jbeta segments. The CDR3 region of rearranged TCR beta genes was amplified from genomic DNA with a multiplex PCR assay. The Illumina HiSeq System was used to sequence the amplified TCR beta libraries as 87-base-pair reads. From the authors' description of their analysis: A later analysis counted tens of millions of unique TCR beta chains across the 650 to 800 repertoires, and some 12 million of these chains were shared by at least two donors. Raw reads were error-corrected and collapsed into unique sequences with a nearest-neighbor algorithm that merged closely related sequences to remove PCR and sequencing errors. To assign V, D and J gene segments, CDR3 sequences were aligned to IMGT reference sequences. For a sequence to be retained, a match of at least six nucleotides was required to both a V gene segment and a J gene segment. A rearrangement counted as productive if the CDR3 had no stop codons and remained in frame with V and J, and every other rearrangement counted as non-productive. Following IMGT convention, CDR3 was defined as the stretch from the second conserved V-encoded cysteine to the conserved J-encoded phenylalanine. In an earlier analysis of 550 to 650 of the donors, sequences lacking an unambiguous match to a single V gene segment were excluded. In an earlier analysis of some 590 of the donors, a V segment was called functional when productive rearrangements were above 56.7%, and segregating when the standard deviation between donors exceeded 5%. A statistical classification framework was developed to diagnose cytomegalovirus status using the catalog of TCR beta chain sequences. A later analysis assigned V and J genes by comparing TCR nucleotide sequences with IMGT/GENE-DB human TR gene sequences. Using the TCRdist pipeline, a later analysis assigned CDR3 sequences along with most-parsimonious VDJ recombination scenarios. A later analysis defined each TCR beta chain by its CDR3 amino acid sequence plus V-gene family, and excluded reads lacking a unique V-gene family. As a way to deal with suspected cross-contamination and a sequencing artifact, a later analysis dropped nearly 600 nucleotide sequences that were highly shared and had low generation probability. In a later analysis, a clonal expansion index was calculated for each public chain from normalized within-repertoire ranks of inferred template counts. Generation probabilities in a later analysis came from a VDJ recombination model fitted to out-of-frame rearrangements, and those results were checked against IGoR. In a later analysis, hypergeometric tests were used to score TCR-TCR, TCR-HLA and TCR-CMV co-occurrence, with a repertoire-size bias correction applied to TCR pairs. In a later analysis, false discovery rates were estimated by permuting HLA or CMV assignments 20 times. A later analysis grouped co-occurring TCRs with DBSCAN, adding TCRdist sequence similarity when clustering within HLA-allele-positive subsets. For co-occurrence clustering, repertoires with fewer than 30,000 or more than 120,000 public chains were excluded, along with roughly five repertoires with anomalous nucleotide sharing. TCRdb retrieved this table from immuneACCESS and kept in-frame rearrangements only. Not all clones are present; in checked studies, unresolved V genes account for under half, and no reason is known for the remainder. V and J calls and clone size are given by that table; D and trimming were obtained from the DNA. The sample table lists 90,000 to 140,000 clones, around 75% of them with a count of one. Of the sample, roughly 1.9% falls within the top ten clones.

The clonotype originates from a man aged 30 to 39 in good health and CMV-seronegative. In this chain, TRBV5-4 is recombined with TRBJ2-7, and TRBD1 matches 8 of the central bases. The sample was PBMCs. DNA sequence: TGTGCCAGCACCAGACAGGGGTCGGACGAGCAGTACTTC. Its amino acids are CASTRQGSDEQYF.